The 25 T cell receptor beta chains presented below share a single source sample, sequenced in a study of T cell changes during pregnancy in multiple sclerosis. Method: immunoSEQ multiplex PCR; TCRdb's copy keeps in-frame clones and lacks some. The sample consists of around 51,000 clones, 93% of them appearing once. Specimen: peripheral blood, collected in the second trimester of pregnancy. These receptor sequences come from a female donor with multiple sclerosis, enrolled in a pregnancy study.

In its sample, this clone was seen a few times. The CDR3 bases are TGTGCCAGCAGTGGATTCAGGGGCGTCACCGGGGAGCTGTTTTTT. Amino acid sequence: CASSGFRGVTGELFF. The chain combines TRBV27 with TRBJ2-2, with D maybe TRBD1 (6 bases). Per germline, CDR1 MNHEY and CDR2 SMNVEV (reference sequence). The CDR3 spans 15 residues. Trimming took 5 bases from V and 4 from J, leaving 14 bases between them.

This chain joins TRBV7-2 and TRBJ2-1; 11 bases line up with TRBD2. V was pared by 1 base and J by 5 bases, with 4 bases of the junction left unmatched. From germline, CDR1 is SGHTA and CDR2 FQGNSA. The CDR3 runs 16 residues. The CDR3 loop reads CASSLVRLAGNNEQFF. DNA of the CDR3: TGTGCCAGCAGCTTAGTTCGACTAGCGGGAAACAATGAGCAGTTCTTC.

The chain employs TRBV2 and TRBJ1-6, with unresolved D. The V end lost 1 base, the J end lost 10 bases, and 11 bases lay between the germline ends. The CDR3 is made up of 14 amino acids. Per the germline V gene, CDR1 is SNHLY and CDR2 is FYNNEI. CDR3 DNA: TGTGCCAGCAGTGAAGTACTGTCAGGATCACCCCTCCACTTT. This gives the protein CASSEVLSGSPLHF.

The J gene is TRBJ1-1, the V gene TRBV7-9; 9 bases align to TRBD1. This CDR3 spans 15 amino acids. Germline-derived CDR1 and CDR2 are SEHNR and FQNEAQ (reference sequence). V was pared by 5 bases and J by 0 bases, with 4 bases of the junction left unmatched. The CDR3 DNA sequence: TGTGCCAGCAGCCCTGGGACAGGGCTGAACACTGAAGCTTTCTTT. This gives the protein CASSPGTGLNTEAFF.

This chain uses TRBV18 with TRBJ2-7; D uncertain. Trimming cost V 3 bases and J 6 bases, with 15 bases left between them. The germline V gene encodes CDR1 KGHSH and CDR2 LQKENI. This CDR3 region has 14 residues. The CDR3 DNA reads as TGTGCCAGCTCACCGTCCAGTCTCCCGGGCGAGCAGTACTTC. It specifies CASSPSSLPGEQYF.

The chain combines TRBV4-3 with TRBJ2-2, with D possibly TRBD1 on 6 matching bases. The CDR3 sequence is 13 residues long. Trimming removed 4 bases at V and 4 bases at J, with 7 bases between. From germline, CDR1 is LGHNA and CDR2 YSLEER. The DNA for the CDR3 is TGCGCCAGCAGCCGGGACATCACCGGGGAGCTGTTTTTT. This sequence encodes CASSRDITGELFF.

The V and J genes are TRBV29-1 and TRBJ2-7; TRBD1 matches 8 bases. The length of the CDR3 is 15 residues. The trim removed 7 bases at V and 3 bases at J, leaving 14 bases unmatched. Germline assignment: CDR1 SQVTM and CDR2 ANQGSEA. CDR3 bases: TGCAGCGCTCAAGGACAGGGCGAGTTTTTCTACGAGCAGTACTTC. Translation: CSAQGQGEFFYEQYF.

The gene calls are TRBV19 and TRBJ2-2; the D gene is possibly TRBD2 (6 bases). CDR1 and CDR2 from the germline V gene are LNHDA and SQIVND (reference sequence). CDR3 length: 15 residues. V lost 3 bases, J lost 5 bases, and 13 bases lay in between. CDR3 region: CASSIGRGSTGELFF. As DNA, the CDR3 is TGTGCCAGTAGTATCGGGCGGGGTTCAACCGGGGAGCTGTTTTTT.

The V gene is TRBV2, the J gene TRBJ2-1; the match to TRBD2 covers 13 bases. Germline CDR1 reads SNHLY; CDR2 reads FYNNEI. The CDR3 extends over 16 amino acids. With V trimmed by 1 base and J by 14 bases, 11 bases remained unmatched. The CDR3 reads CASSEEATSGRTLEFF. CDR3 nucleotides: TGTGCCAGCAGTGAAGAAGCGACTAGCGGGAGGACCTTGGAGTTCTTC. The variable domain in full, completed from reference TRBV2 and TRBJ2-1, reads EPEVTQTPSHQVTQMGQEVILRCVPISNHLYFYWYRQILGQKVEFLVSFYNNEISEKSEIFDDQFSVERPDGSNFTLKIRSTKLEDSAMYFCASSEEATSGRTLEFFGPGTRLTVL.

In nucleotides, the CDR3 is TGTGCCAGCAGACCGCTCGCGGGAGGTCGGCTCTACGAGCAGTACTTC. Amino acid sequence: CASRPLAGGRLYEQYF. The chain carries TRBV2 and TRBJ2-7; 8 nucleotides align to TRBD2. The trim removed 6 bases at V and 3 bases at J, leaving 13 bases unmatched. CDR3 length equals 16 residues. Germline V gene lookup returns CDR1 SNHLY and CDR2 FYNNEI.

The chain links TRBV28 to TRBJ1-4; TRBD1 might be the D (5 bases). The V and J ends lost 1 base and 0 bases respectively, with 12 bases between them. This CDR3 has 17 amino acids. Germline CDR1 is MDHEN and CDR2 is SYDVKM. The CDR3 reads CASSLSRGTATNEKLFF. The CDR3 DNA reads TGTGCCAGCAGTTTATCCCGGGGGACCGCAACTAATGAAAAACTGTTTTTT.

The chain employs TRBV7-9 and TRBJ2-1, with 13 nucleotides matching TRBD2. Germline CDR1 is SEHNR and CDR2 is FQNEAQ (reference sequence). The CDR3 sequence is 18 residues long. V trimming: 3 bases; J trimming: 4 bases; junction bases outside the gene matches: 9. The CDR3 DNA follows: TGTGCCAGCAGCTTCGGGACTAGCGGGACGGATAGGTACAATGAGCAGTTCTTC. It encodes CASSFGTSGTDRYNEQFF.

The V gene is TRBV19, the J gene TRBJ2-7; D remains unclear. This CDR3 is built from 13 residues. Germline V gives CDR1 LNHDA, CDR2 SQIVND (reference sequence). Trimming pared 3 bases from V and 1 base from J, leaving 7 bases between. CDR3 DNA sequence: TGTGCCAGTAGTATCGCGGAATCCTACGAGCAGTACTTC. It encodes CASSIAESYEQYF. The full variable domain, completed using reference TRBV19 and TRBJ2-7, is DGGITQSPKYLFRKEGQNVTLSCEQNLNHDAMYWYRQDPGQGLRLIYYSQIVNDFQKGDIAEGYSVSREKKESFPLTVTSAQKNPTAFYLCASSIAESYEQYFGPGTRLTVT.

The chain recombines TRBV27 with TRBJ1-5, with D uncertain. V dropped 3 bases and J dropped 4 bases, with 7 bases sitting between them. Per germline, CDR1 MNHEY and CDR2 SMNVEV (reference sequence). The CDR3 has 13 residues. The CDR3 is CASSFDGNQPQHF. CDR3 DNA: TGTGCCAGCAGTTTCGACGGGAATCAGCCCCAGCATTTT.

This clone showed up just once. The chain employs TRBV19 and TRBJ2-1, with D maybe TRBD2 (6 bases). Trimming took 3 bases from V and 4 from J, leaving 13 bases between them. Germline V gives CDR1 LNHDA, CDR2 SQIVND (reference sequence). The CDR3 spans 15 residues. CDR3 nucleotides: TGTGCCAGTAGTATCCGGGACGCGGGATACAATGAGCAGTTCTTC. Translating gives CASSIRDAGYNEQFF.

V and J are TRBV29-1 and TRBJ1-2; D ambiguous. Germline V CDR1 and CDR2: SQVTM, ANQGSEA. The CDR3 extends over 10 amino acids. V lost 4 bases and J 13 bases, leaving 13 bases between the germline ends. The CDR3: CSVGEDRRTF. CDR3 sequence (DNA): TGCAGCGTTGGGGAGGACCGACGCACCTTC. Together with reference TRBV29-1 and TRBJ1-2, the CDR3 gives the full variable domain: SAVISQKPSRDICQRGTSLTIQCQVDSQVTMMFWYRQQPGQSLTLIATANQGSEATYESGFVIDKFPISRPNLTFSTLTVSNMSPEDSSIYLCSVGEDRRTFGSGTRLTVV.

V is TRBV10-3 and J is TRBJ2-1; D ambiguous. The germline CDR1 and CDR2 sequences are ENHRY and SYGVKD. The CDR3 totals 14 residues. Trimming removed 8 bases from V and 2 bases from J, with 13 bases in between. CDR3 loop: CAILAYQAYNEQFF. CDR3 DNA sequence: TGTGCCATCCTCGCGTACCAAGCCTACAATGAGCAGTTCTTC.

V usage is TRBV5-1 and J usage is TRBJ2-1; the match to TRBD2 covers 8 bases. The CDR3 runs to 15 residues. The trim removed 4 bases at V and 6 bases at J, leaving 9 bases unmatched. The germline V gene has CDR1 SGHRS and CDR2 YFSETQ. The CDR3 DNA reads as TGCGCCAGCAGCCCAGCCGGGACTAGTTTCAATGAGCAGTTCTTC. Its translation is CASSPAGTSFNEQFF.

The CDR3 sequence is CASSEHGGSNQPQHF. Written as DNA, the CDR3 is TGTGCCAGCAGTGAACACGGGGGGAGCAATCAGCCCCAGCATTTT. The chain couples TRBV2 to TRBJ1-5, with D possibly being TRBD1 (5 bases). The V gene lost 2 bases and the J gene lost 1 base, with 9 bases spanning the gap. This CDR3 spans 15 amino acids. Per the germline V gene, CDR1 is SNHLY and CDR2 is FYNNEI.

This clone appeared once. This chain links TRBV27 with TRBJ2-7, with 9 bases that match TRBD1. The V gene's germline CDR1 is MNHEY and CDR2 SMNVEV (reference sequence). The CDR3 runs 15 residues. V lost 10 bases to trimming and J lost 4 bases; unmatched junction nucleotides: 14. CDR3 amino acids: CATSQTGTGLYEQYF. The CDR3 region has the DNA TGTGCCACGTCCCAAACCGGGACAGGGCTTTACGAGCAGTACTTC.

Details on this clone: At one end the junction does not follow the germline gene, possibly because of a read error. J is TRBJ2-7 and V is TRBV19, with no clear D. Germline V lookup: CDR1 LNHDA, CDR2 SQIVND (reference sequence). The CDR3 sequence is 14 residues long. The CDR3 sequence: CAGIIPGPSHEQYF. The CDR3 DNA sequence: TGTGCCGGTATAATCCCTGGGCCCTCCCACGAGCAGTACTTC.

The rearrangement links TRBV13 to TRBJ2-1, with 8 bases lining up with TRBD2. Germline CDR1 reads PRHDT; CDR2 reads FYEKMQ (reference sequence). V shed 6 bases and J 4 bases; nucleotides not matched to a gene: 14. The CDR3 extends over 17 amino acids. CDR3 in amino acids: CASSRLTGRAGYNEQFF. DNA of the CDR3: TGTGCCAGCAGTCGACTCACCGGGAGGGCCGGTTACAATGAGCAGTTCTTC.

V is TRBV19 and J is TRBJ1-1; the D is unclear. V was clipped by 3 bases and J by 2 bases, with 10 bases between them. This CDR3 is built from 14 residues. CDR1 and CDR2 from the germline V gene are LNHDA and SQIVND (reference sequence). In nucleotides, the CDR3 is TGTGCCAGTAGTATTTTGGCTGCCAACACTGAAGCTTTCTTT. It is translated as CASSILAANTEAFF. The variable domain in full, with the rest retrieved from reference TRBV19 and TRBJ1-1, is DGGITQSPKYLFRKEGQNVTLSCEQNLNHDAMYWYRQDPGQGLRLIYYSQIVNDFQKGDIAEGYSVSREKKESFPLTVTSAQKNPTAFYLCASSILAANTEAFFGQGTRLTVV.

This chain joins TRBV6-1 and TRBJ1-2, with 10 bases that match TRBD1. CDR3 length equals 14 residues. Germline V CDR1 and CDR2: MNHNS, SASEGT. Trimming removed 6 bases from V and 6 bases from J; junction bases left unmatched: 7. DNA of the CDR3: TGTGCCAGCAGGGTGGACAGGGGGGTCCATGGCTACACCTTC. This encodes CASRVDRGVHGYTF.

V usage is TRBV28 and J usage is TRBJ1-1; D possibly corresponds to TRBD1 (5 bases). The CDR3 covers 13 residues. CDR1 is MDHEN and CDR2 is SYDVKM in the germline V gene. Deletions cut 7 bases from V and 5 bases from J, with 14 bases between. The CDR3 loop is CASTQVGVTEAFF. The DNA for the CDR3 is TGTGCCAGCACCCAGGTAGGGGTAACTGAAGCTTTCTTT.